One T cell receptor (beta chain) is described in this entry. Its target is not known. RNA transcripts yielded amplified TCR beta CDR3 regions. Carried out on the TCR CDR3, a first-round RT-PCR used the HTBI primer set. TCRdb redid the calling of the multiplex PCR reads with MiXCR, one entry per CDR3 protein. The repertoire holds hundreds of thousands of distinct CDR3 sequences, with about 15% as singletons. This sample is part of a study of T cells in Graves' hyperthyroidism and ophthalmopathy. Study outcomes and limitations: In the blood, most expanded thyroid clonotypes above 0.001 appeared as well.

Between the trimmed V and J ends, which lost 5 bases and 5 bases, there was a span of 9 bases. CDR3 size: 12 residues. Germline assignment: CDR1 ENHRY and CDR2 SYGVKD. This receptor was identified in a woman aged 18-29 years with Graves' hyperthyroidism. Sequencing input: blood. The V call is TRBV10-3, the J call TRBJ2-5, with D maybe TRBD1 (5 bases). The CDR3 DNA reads TGTGCCATCAGTCAGGGATATGAGACCCAGTACTTC. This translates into CAISQGYETQYF.